Below, 17 T cell receptor beta chains from the same sample are listed, as sequenced in a study of PD-1 blockade in classical Hodgkin lymphoma. Documented time point: newly diagnosed, previously untreated cHL patient sample. The authors purified CD4+ T cells from thawed PBMCs by magnetic negative selection. Sequencing was performed with immunoSEQ multiplex PCR; in TCRdb, only in-frame clones are kept and a portion is missing. Among roughly 16,000 clones listed, roughly 90% were seen once. The material sequenced was CD4+ T cells from blood. These TCRs come from a human donor with classical Hodgkin lymphoma.

The gene calls are TRBV19 and TRBJ1-3; D ambiguous. Trimming stripped 3 bases from V and 0 bases from J, with 9 bases between. The CDR3 totals 15 residues. The germline V gene has CDR1 LNHDA and CDR2 SQIVND (reference sequence). Written as DNA, the CDR3 is TGTGCCAGTAGTATTCGGGGAACCTCTGGAAACACCATATATTTT. This sequence encodes CASSIRGTSGNTIYF.

The chain links TRBV4-2 to TRBJ1-5; TRBD1 might be the D (5 bases). V shed 1 base and J shed 6 bases, with 16 bases lying between them. Germline V gene data show CDR1 as LGHNA and CDR2 as YNFKEQ. The CDR3 is 16 residues long. The DNA of the CDR3 is TGTGCCAGCAGCCAAGTTTCGCAGGGTAGGTTTCAGCCCCAGCATTTT. Its translation: CASSQVSQGRFQPQHF.

Written as DNA, the CDR3 is TGTGCCATCAGGGGGACTAGCGATTCCTACGAGCAGTACTTC. Its protein is CAIRGTSDSYEQYF. The chain combines TRBV10-3 with TRBJ2-7; 10 nucleotides align to TRBD2. The V and J ends lost 6 bases and 1 base, in that order; junction bases with no gene match: 3. This CDR3 has 14 residues. Looked up from germline, CDR1 is ENHRY and CDR2 is SYGVKD.

The chain couples TRBV27 to TRBJ1-1; D is undetermined. Germline V gene lookup returns CDR1 MNHEY and CDR2 SMNVEV (reference sequence). The CDR3 loop spans 13 amino acids. Trimming pared 5 bases from V and 3 bases from J, leaving 10 bases between. DNA for the CDR3: TGTGCCAGCAGTCCCAACTGGTACACTGAAGCTTTCTTT. Protein sequence: CASSPNWYTEAFF.

The chain couples TRBV13 to TRBJ1-2; D gene unclear. The V gene lost 1 base and the J gene lost 5 bases, with 5 bases spanning the gap. Germline-derived CDR1 and CDR2 are PRHDT and FYEKMQ (reference sequence). The CDR3 sequence is 12 residues long. The CDR3: CASSLARYGYTF. CDR3 DNA: TGTGCCAGCAGCTTAGCACGGTATGGCTACACCTTC.

This clone came up once. The CDR3 region is CASSLAGHTGELFF. The CDR3 DNA sequence: TGCGCCAGCAGCTTGGCAGGACACACCGGGGAGCTGTTTTTT. This chain links TRBV5-1 with TRBJ2-2; unclear D gene. The CDR3 covers 14 residues. Trimming took off 0 bases at V and 3 bases at J, with 6 bases between the two ends. From germline, CDR1 is SGHRS and CDR2 YFSETQ.

The chain carries TRBV6-5 and TRBJ2-7; TRBD2 matches 10 bases. Germline CDR1 and CDR2: MNHEY and SVGAGI. This CDR3 has 14 residues. V shed 7 bases, J shed 6 bases, and the junction held 9 bases outside the gene matches. The CDR3: CASNPLAGSGEQYF. In nucleotides, the CDR3 is TGTGCCAGCAATCCACTAGCGGGGTCGGGCGAGCAGTACTTC.

The chain uses TRBV5-1 and TRBJ2-1; D remains unclear. The CDR3 runs to 13 residues. Germline CDR1 SGHRS, CDR2 YFSETQ. Trimming cost V 5 bases and J 0 bases, with 6 bases left between them. In nucleotides, the CDR3 is TGCGCCAGCAGAACAGTCTCCTACAATGAGCAGTTCTTC. Its protein is CASRTVSYNEQFF. Combining the CDR3 with reference TRBV5-1 and TRBJ2-1 gives the whole variable domain KAGVTQTPRYLIKTRGQQVTLSCSPISGHRSVSWYQQTPGQGLQFLFEYFSETQRNKGNFPGRFSGRQFSNSRSEMNVSTLELGDSALYLCASRTVSYNEQFFGPGTRLTVL.

The rearrangement uses TRBV18 and TRBJ1-1; no definite D call. This CDR3 contains 14 residues. V was cut by 1 base and J by 0 bases, with 6 bases left in between. CDR1 KGHSH and CDR2 LQKENI come from the germline V gene. CDR3 in amino acids: CASSPQPVNTEAFF. CDR3 sequence (DNA): TGTGCCAGCTCACCACAACCGGTGAACACTGAAGCTTTCTTT.

The chain couples TRBV6-4 to TRBJ2-2; 7 bases line up with TRBD1. CDR3 length: 17 amino acids. V lost 6 bases, J lost 8 bases, and 18 bases stayed unmatched. Per germline, CDR1 MRHNA and CDR2 SNTAGT. The CDR3 is CASREFAGQVSKGELFF. The CDR3 nucleotides are TGTGCCAGCAGAGAGTTTGCCGGACAGGTCTCGAAGGGGGAGCTGTTTTTT.

The V call is TRBV6-1, the J call TRBJ2-3, with 7 bases aligning to TRBD2. This CDR3 region has 16 residues. CDR1 is MNHNS, CDR2 SASEGT, per germline. V shed 0 bases and J 2 bases; nucleotides not matched to a gene: 5. CDR3 region: CASSEAPSGNTDTQYF. CDR3 nucleotides: TGTGCCAGCAGTGAAGCCCCCAGCGGGAACACAGATACGCAGTATTTT.

This chain links TRBV6-1 with TRBJ2-5, with a possible D match to TRBD1 (6 bases). The CDR3 has 14 residues. In germline, CDR1 is MNHNS, CDR2 SASEGT. V dropped 4 bases and J dropped 9 bases, with 18 bases sitting between them. CDR3 region: CASSGQETFFSQYF. The CDR3 DNA is TGTGCCAGCAGTGGACAGGAAACCTTTTTTTCCCAGTACTTC.

The chain recombines TRBV28 with TRBJ2-5, with D tentatively TRBD1 (6 bases). Between the trimmed V and J ends, which lost 7 bases and 3 bases, there was a span of 6 bases. Germline-derived CDR1 and CDR2 are MDHEN and SYDVKM. The CDR3 covers 11 residues. The CDR3 here is CASNREETQYF. The CDR3 DNA reads as TGTGCCAGCAACAGGGAAGAGACCCAGTACTTC.

J is TRBJ2-3 and V is TRBV28; D perhaps matches TRBD1 (5 bases). V gave up 8 bases and J gave up 1 base, with 19 bases separating them. The length of the CDR3 is 16 residues. Per germline, CDR1 MDHEN and CDR2 SYDVKM. CDR3 coding DNA: TGTGCCAGCCGCGCCTGGCAGGGCCCGGGCACAGATACGCAGTATTTT. Its protein is CASRAWQGPGTDTQYF.

J is TRBJ2-1 and V is TRBV7-9; 12 bases are shared with TRBD2. After removal of 5 bases from V and 6 bases from J, the junction contained 8 bases not matched to a gene. The CDR3 covers 16 residues. CDR1 SEHNR and CDR2 FQNEAQ come from the germline V gene (reference sequence). The CDR3 nucleotides read TGTGCCAGCAGCGACGGACTAGCGGGATCGGGCAATGAGCAGTTCTTC. This codes for CASSDGLAGSGNEQFF.

This chain links TRBV2 with TRBJ2-3; TRBD2 agrees at 10 bases. The CDR3 is 14 residues long. Germline CDR1 and CDR2: SNHLY and FYNNEI. The trim removed 5 bases at V and 5 bases at J, leaving 4 bases unmatched. The CDR3 nucleotides are TGTGCCAGCAGTCCAAGCGGGAGGGGAGATACGCAGTATTTT. This gives the protein CASSPSGRGDTQYF.

The chain recombines TRBV14 with TRBJ2-7; 8 nucleotides match TRBD2. Germline V lookup: CDR1 SGHDN, CDR2 FVKESK. The CDR3 covers 16 residues. After removal of 2 bases from V and 0 bases from J, the junction contained 6 bases not matched to a gene. The CDR3 coding sequence is TGTGCCAGCAGCCAACGAACCGGGACTAGCTCCTACGAGCAGTACTTC. Translating gives CASSQRTGTSSYEQYF.